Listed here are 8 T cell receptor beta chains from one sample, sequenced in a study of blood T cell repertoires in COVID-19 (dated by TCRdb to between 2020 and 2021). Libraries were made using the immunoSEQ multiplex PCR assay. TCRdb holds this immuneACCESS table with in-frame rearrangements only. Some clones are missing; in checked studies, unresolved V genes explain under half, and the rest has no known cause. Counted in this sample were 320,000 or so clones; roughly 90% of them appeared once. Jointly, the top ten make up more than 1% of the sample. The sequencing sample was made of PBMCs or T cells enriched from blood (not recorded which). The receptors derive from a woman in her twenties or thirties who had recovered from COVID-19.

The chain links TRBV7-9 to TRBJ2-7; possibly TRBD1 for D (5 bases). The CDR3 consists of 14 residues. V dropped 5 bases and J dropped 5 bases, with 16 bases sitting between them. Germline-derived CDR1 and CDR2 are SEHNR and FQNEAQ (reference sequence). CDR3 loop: CASSQEGRAHEQYF. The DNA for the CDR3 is TGTGCCAGCAGCCAGGAAGGCAGGGCCCACGAGCAGTACTTC.

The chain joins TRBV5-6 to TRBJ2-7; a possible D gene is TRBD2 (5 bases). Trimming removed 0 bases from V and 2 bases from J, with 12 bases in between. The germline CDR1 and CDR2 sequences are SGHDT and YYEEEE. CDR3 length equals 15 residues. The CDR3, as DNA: TGTGCCAGCAGCTTGGTTGGAGGCCAACCCTACGAGCAGTACTTC. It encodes CASSLVGGQPYEQYF.

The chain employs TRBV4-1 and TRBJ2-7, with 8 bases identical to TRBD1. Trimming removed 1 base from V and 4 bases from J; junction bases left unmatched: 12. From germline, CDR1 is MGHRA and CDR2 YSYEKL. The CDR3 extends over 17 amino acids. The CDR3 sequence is CASSQAAWSGGIYEQYF. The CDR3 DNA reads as TGCGCCAGCAGCCAAGCTGCGTGGTCAGGGGGCATTTACGAGCAGTACTTC.

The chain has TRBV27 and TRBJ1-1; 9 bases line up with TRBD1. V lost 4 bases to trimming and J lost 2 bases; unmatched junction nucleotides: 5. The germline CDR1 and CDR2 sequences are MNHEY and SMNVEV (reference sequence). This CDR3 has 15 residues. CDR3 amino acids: CASSSTGGRNTEAFF. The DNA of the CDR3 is TGTGCCAGCAGTTCTACAGGGGGCAGAAACACTGAAGCTTTCTTT.

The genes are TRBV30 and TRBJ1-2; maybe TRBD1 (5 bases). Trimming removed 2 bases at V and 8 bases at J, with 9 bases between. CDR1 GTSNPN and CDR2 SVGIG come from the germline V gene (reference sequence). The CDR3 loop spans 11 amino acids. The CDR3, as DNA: TGTGCCTGGAGTCTAGGGGAAGGCTACACCTTC. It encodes CAWSLGEGYTF.

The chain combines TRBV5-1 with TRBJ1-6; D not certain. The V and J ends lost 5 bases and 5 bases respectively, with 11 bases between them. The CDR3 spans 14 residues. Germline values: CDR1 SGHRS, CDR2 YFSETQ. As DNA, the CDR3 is TGCGCCAGCAGGGTCGCGGTCGATAATTCACCCCTCCACTTT. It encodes CASRVAVDNSPLHF.

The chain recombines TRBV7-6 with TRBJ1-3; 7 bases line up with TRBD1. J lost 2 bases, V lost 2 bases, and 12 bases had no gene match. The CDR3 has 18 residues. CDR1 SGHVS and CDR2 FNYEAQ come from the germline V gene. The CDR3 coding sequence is TGTGCCAGCAGCTTATTTAGCGGACAGGCAGGTCCTGGAAACACCATATATTTT. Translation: CASSLFSGQAGPGNTIYF.

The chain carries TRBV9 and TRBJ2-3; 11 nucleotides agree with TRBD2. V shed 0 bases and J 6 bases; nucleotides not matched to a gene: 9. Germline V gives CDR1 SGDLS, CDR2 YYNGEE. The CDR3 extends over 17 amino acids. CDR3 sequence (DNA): TGTGCCAGCAGCGTAGACCCTAGCGGGGGGCCAGAGGATACGCAGTATTTT. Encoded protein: CASSVDPSGGPEDTQYF.